Below, 6 T cell receptor beta chains from the same sample are listed, as sequenced in a study of Graves' ophthalmopathy and Graves' hyperthyroidism. As the template, RNA transcripts were used to amplify TCR beta CDR3 regions. HTBI primers were used in a first-round RT-PCR, which preceded a second-round multiplex PCR. TCRdb fed the multiplex PCR reads into MiXCR, producing one record per CDR3 protein. The data hold a few hundred thousand distinct CDR3 sequences, with roughly 15% observed a single time. Sequences were obtained from peripheral blood. All receptors come from an adult woman with stable Graves' hyperthyroidism.

V and J are TRBV28 and TRBJ1-2; D is undetermined. Trimming removed 4 bases from V and 8 bases from J, with 17 bases in between. This CDR3 contains 14 residues. CDR1 and CDR2 (germline): MDHEN, SYDVKM. CDR3 in amino acids: CASSYVIFSLGYTF. The CDR3 DNA follows: TGTGCCAGCAGTTACGTCATTTTTAGTCTCGGCTACACCTTC.

This clonotype was recorded many times. The gene calls are TRBV6-2 or TRBV6-3 and TRBJ2-7; D uncertain. Trimming removed 7 bases from V and 2 bases from J, with 12 bases in between. The CDR3 sequence is 13 residues long. CDR1 is MNHEY and CDR2 is SVGEGT in the germline V gene. CDR3 coding DNA: TGTGCCAGCACAACCGGACGAACCTACGAGCAGTACTTC. It encodes CASTTGRTYEQYF.

In this sample, this clonotype turned up many times. V usage is TRBV7-8 and J usage is TRBJ1-1; weak D call: TRBD1 (5 bases). CDR1 and CDR2 from the germline V gene are SGHVS and FQNEAQ. This CDR3 contains 15 residues. Between the trimmed V and J ends, which lost 0 bases and 6 bases, there was a span of 14 bases. CDR3 DNA sequence: TGTGCCAGCAGCTTAGCGGAGGGGAAGAAGGCTGAAGCTTTCTTT. Protein: CASSLAEGKKAEAFF.

This clonotype was counted ten times or more. A much larger clonotype is one base distant, so this may be a read error. The chain joins TRBV7-2 to TRBJ2-5; maybe TRBD2 (5 bases). The V end lost 3 bases, the J end lost 1 base, and 6 bases lay between the germline ends. The CDR3 runs 13 residues. The germline CDR1 and CDR2 sequences are SGHTA and FQGNSA. CDR3 loop: CASSFSVQETQYF. CDR3 coding DNA: TGTGCCAGCAGCTTTAGCGTCCAAGAGACCCAGTACTTC.

This chain uses TRBV4-1 with TRBJ2-7; the D is unclear. CDR3 length: 14 residues. Trimming removed 6 bases at V and 2 bases at J, with 14 bases between. Germline CDR1 MGHRA, CDR2 YSYEKL. The CDR3 loop is CASSPDSRTYEQYF. CDR3 DNA sequence: TGCGCCAGCAGTCCCGACTCAAGGACCTACGAGCAGTACTTC.

This clonotype was picked up many times. This chain links TRBV7-2 with TRBJ2-7; D might be TRBD1 or TRBD2, each matching 5 bases. Trimming pared 6 bases from V and 6 bases from J, leaving 15 bases between. The V gene's germline CDR1 is SGHTA and CDR2 FQGNSA. The CDR3 runs to 13 residues. CDR3 sequence (DNA): TGTGCCAGCAGTCTGGGGGTGGGCGGCGAGCAGTACTTC. This sequence encodes CASSLGVGGEQYF.